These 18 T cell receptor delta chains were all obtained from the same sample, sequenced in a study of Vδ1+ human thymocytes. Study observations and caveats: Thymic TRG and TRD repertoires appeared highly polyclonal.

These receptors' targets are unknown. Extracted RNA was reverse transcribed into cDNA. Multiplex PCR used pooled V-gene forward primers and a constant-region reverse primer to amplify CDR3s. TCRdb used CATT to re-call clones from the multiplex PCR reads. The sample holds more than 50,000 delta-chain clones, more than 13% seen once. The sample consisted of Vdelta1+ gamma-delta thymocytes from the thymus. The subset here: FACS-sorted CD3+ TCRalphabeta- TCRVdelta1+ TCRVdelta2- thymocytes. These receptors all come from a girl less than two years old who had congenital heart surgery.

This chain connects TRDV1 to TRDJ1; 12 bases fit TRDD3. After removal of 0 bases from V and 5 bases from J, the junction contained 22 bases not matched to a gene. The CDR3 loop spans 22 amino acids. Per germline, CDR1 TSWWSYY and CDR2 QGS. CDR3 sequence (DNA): TGTGCTCTTGGGGAACTAACCCTTCCTACGAATGCACTGGGGGATACATCGGATAAACTCATCTTT. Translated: CALGELTLPTNALGDTSDKLIF.

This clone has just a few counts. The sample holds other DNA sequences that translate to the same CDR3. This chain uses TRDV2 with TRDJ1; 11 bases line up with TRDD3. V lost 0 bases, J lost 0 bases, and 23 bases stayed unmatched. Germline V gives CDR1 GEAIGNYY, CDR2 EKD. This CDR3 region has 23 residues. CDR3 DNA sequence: TGTGCCTGTGACACCGGAGGTTGGGGGATACGCAAGAAAGTCCCACAGTACACCGATAAACTCATCTTT. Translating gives CACDTGGWGIRKKVPQYTDKLIF.

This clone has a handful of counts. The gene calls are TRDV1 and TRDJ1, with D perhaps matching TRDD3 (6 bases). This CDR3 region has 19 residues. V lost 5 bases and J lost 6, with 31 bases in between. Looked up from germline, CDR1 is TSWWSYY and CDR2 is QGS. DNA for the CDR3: TGTGCTCTTGGGACGGCCCGGCTCGGTACTGGGTCTAACGCCAATAAACTCATCTTT. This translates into CALGTARLGTGSNANKLIF.

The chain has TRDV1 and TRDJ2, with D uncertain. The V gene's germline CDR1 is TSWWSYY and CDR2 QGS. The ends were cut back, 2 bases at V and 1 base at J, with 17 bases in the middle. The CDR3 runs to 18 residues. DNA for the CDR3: TGTGCTCTTGGGGAATTAGAGTCCCGATTAGATTTGACAGCACAACTCTTCTTT. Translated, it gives CALGELESRLDLTAQLFF.

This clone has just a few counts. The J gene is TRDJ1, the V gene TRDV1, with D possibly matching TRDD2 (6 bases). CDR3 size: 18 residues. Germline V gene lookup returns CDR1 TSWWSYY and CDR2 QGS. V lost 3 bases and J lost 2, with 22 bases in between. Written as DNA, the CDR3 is TGTGCTCTTGGGGAGCCTTCCGACCCGAGGTGGGGTACCGATAAACTCATCTTT. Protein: CALGEPSDPRWGTDKLIF.

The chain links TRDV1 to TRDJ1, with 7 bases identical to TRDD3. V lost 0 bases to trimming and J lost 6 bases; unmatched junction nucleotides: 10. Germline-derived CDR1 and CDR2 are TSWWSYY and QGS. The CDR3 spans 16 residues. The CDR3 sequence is CALGELGGWGDHKLIF. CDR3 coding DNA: TGTGCTCTTGGGGAACTTGGGGGCTGGGGGGACCATAAACTCATCTTT.

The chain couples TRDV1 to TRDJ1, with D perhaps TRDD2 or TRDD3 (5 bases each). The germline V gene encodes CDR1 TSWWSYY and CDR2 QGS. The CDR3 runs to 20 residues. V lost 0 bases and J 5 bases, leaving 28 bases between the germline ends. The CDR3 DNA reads TGTGCTCTTGGGGAACTGCACGGCCTTCGCTTGGTCGATGGGGCGGATAAACTCATCTTT. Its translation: CALGELHGLRLVDGADKLIF.

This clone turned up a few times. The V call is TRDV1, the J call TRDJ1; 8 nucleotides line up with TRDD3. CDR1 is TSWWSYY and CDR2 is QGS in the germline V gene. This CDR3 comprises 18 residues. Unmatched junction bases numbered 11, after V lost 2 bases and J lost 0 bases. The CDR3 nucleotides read TGTGCTCTTGGGGAATCCATCTACTGGGGGGAAAACACCGATAAACTCATCTTT. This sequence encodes CALGESIYWGENTDKLIF.

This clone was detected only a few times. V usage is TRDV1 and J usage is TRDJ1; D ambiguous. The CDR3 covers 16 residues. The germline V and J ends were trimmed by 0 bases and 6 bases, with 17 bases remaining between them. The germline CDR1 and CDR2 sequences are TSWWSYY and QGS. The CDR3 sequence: CALGELGNLQPNKLIF. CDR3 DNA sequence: TGTGCTCTTGGGGAACTTGGGAACTTACAACCGAATAAACTCATCTTT.

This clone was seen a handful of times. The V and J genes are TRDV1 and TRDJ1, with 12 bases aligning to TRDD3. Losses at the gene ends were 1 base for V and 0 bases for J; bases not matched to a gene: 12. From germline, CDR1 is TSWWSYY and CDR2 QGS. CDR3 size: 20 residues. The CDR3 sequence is CALGEPRPWGIRWYTDKLIF. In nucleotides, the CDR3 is TGTGCTCTTGGGGAACCGCGGCCCTGGGGGATACGGTGGTACACCGATAAACTCATCTTT.

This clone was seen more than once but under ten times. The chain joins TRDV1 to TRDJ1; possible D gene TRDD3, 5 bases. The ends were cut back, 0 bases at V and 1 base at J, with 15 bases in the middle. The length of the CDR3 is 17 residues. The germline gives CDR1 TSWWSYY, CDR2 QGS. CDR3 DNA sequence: TGTGCTCTTGGGGAACTACGGAAGGGGAAGGGCACCGATAAACTCATCTTT. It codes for CALGELRKGKGTDKLIF.

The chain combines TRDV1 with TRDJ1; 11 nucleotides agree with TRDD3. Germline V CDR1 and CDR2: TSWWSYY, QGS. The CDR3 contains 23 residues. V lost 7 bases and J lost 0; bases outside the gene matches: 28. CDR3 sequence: CALEGRVPAKMGDTRSYTDKLIF. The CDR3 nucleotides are TGTGCTCTTGAGGGTAGGGTTCCCGCGAAAATGGGGGATACGCGATCGTACACCGATAAACTCATCTTT.

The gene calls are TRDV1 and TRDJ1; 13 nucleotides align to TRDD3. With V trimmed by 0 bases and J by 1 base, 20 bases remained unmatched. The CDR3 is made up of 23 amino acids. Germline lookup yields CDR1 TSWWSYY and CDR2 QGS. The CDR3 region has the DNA TGTGCTCTTGGGGAACTTGATTCTAGCCGACCTGACTGGGGGATACGGGTCACCGATAAACTCATCTTT. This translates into CALGELDSSRPDWGIRVTDKLIF.

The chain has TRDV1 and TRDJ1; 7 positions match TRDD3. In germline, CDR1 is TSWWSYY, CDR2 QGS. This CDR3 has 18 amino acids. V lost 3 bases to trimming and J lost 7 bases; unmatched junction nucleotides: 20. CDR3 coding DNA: TGTGCTCTTGGGGAGATAGAATTGGATCCGGGGGATGGGGCTAAACTCATCTTT. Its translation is CALGEIELDPGDGAKLIF.

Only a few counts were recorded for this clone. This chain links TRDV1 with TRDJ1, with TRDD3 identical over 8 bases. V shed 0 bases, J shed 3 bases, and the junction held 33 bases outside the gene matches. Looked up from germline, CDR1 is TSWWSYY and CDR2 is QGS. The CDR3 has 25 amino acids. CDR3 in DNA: TGTGCTCTTGGGGAACTTATACATGAGGGGGATAGGGCCCGGGATCTGAACGGGTCTCCCGATAAACTCATCTTT. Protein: CALGELIHEGDRARDLNGSPDKLIF.

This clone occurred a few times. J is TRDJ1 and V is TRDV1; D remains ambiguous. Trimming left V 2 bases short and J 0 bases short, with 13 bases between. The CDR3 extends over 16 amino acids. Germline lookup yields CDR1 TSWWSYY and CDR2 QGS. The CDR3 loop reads CALGELLQPHTDKLIF. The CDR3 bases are TGTGCTCTTGGGGAATTATTACAACCCCACACCGATAAACTCATCTTT.

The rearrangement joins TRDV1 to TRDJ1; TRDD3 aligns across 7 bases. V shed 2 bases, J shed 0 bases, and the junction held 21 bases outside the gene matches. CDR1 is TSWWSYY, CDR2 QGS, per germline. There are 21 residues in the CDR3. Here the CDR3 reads CALGEDCQVRDTETNTDKLIF. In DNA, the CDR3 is TGTGCTCTTGGGGAAGATTGTCAGGTCCGGGATACCGAAACCAACACCGATAAACTCATCTTT.

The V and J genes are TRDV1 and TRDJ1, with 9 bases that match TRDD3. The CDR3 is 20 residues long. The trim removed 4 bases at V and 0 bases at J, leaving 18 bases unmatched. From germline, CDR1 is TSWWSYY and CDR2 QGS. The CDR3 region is CALGAYLPRGIQWNTDKLIF. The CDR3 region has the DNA TGTGCTCTTGGGGCCTACCTCCCCCGGGGGATACAATGGAACACCGATAAACTCATCTTT.